These 18 T cell receptor beta chains share one sample of origin, sequenced in a study of neoadjuvant nivolumab and ipilimumab in lung cancer. The data were produced by immunoSEQ multiplex PCR, yet TCRdb's version contains in-frame clones alone and is incomplete. The sample includes 20,000 to 25,000 clones, under 90% of them seen just once. The material sequenced was peripheral blood, taken before neoadjuvant nivolumab, alone or with ipilimumab. All receptors derive from an adult with non-small cell lung cancer.

Of note for this clone: The identical CDR3 is also encoded by other nucleotide sequences in the sample. This chain joins TRBV11-2 and TRBJ2-2, with no clear D. Trimming stripped 3 bases from V and 2 bases from J, with 1 base between. CDR3 length equals 12 residues. Per the germline V gene, CDR1 is SGHAT and CDR2 is FQNNGV. CDR3 in amino acids: CASSFNTGELFF. In DNA form, the CDR3 reads TGTGCCAGCAGCTTCAACACCGGGGAGCTGTTTTTT.

V is TRBV14 and J is TRBJ1-4; D is unresolved. The CDR3 sequence is 14 residues long. Germline CDR1 reads SGHDN; CDR2 reads FVKESK. The V end was cut by 1 base, the J end by 6 bases, with 9 bases between. Here the CDR3 reads CASSQVGGYEKLFF. The CDR3 coding sequence is TGTGCCAGCAGCCAAGTGGGAGGGTATGAAAAACTGTTTTTT.

V is TRBV5-1 and J is TRBJ2-5; possible D gene TRBD2, 6 bases. This CDR3 has 15 amino acids. Trimming took off 0 bases at V and 0 bases at J, with 9 bases between the two ends. The V gene's germline CDR1 is SGHRS and CDR2 YFSETQ. The CDR3 DNA reads TGCGCCAGCAGCTTGGGTACGGGAGACCAAGAGACCCAGTACTTC. Its translation is CASSLGTGDQETQYF. The full variable domain, with the rest looked up from reference TRBV5-1 and TRBJ2-5, is KAGVTQTPRYLIKTRGQQVTLSCSPISGHRSVSWYQQTPGQGLQFLFEYFSETQRNKGNFPGRFSGRQFSNSRSEMNVSTLELGDSALYLCASSLGTGDQETQYFGPGTRLLVL.

The chain links TRBV7-3 to TRBJ2-3; 7 positions match TRBD2. The CDR3 spans 14 residues. V lost 3 bases to trimming and J lost 6 bases; unmatched junction nucleotides: 6. CDR1 and CDR2 (germline): SGHTA, FQGTGA. This CDR3 is CASSFLAAQDTQYF. CDR3 in DNA: TGTGCCAGCAGCTTCCTAGCGGCCCAGGATACGCAGTATTTT.

This clone has only a few counts. The chain employs TRBV7-9 and TRBJ2-5, with a possible D match to TRBD2 (5 bases). From germline, CDR1 is SEHNR and CDR2 FQNEAQ (reference sequence). The CDR3 sequence is 11 residues long. V was pared by 8 bases and J by 2 bases, with 6 bases between. CDR3 sequence: CASGGQETQYF. CDR3 nucleotide sequence: TGTGCCAGCGGAGGTCAAGAGACCCAGTACTTC.

This chain uses TRBV28 with TRBJ2-3; 7 bases agree with TRBD2. Germline lookup yields CDR1 MDHEN and CDR2 SYDVKM. The CDR3 is made up of 16 amino acids. V lost 4 bases, J lost 0 bases, and 7 bases stayed unmatched. The CDR3 spells CASSSPGRTSTDTQYF. The CDR3 bases are TGTGCCAGCAGTTCGCCCGGGAGGACGAGCACAGATACGCAGTATTTT.

This clone was found a few times. The chain recombines TRBV5-4 with TRBJ2-4; D call uncertain. From germline, CDR1 is SGHNT and CDR2 YYREEE (reference sequence). The CDR3 has 16 residues. Trimming took off 4 bases at V and 0 bases at J, with 14 bases between the two ends. CDR3 sequence reads: CASSQDATLAKNIQYF. The DNA of the CDR3 is TGTGCCAGCAGCCAGGACGCTACTCTAGCCAAAAACATTCAGTACTTC.

The genes are TRBV9 and TRBJ2-1; 8 nucleotides align to TRBD2. V was clipped by 4 bases and J by 11 bases; unmatched bases: 14. The length of the CDR3 is 15 residues. The V gene's germline CDR1 is SGDLS and CDR2 YYNGEE. The CDR3 region has the DNA TGTGCCAGCAGCCCCCGGGCGGAGCGGGAGACTCAGCAGTTCTTC. Translating it yields CASSPRAERETQQFF.

Only one count was recorded for this clone. The V gene is TRBV14, the J gene TRBJ1-1; 9 bases are shared with TRBD1. The CDR3 length is 13 residues. Germline V gives CDR1 SGHDN, CDR2 FVKESK. V trimming: 5 bases; J trimming: 9 bases; junction bases outside the gene matches: 7. CDR3 nucleotide sequence: TGTGCCAGCAGCTGGGACAGGGATGGTAAAGCTTTCTTT. Translating gives CASSWDRDGKAFF.

The CDR3: CASSVGLKYNEQFF. Here the CDR3 DNA reads TGCGCCAGCAGTGTAGGACTAAAGTACAATGAGCAGTTCTTC. The rearrangement links TRBV10-2 to TRBJ2-1, with D tentatively TRBD2 (6 bases). The CDR3 contains 14 residues. CDR1 and CDR2 from the germline V gene are WSHSY and SAAADI. Trimming took 4 bases from V and 4 from J, leaving 11 bases between them.

The genes are TRBV30 and TRBJ2-2; D uncertain. The CDR3 has 15 residues. CDR1 is GTSNPN, CDR2 SVGIG, per germline (reference sequence). Trimming took 2 bases from V and 0 from J, leaving 10 bases between them. The CDR3 spells CAWSKQRANTGELFF. The CDR3 coding sequence is TGTGCCTGGAGTAAACAGCGAGCGAACACCGGGGAGCTGTTTTTT.

This rearrangement joins TRBV2 to TRBJ2-3; 7 bases align to TRBD2. CDR1 is SNHLY, CDR2 FYNNEI, per germline. There are 16 residues in the CDR3. The V and J ends lost 7 bases and 1 base, in that order; junction bases with no gene match: 11. CDR3 in DNA: TGTGCCAGCACCTCATGGGGGGGACGACGCACAGATACGCAGTATTTT. Translating gives CASTSWGGRRTDTQYF.

The V call is TRBV18, the J call TRBJ1-1; possible D gene TRBD1, 5 bases. Trimming took off 0 bases at V and 3 bases at J, with 5 bases between the two ends. There are 13 residues in the CDR3. Germline CDR1 and CDR2: KGHSH and LQKENI. CDR3 loop: CASSPPGDTEAFF. CDR3 sequence (DNA): TGTGCCAGCTCACCACCGGGGGACACTGAAGCTTTCTTT.

Concerning this clone itself: At one end, the junction sequence differs from germline, possibly due to a read error. The CDR3 loop reads CASSESGPPHF. Here the CDR3 DNA reads TGTGCCAGCAGTGAATCTGGACCCCCTCACTTC. V and J are TRBV6-1 and TRBJ2-5; D not certain. Germline-derived CDR1 and CDR2 are MNHNS and SASEGT. CDR3 length: 11 amino acids.

V usage is TRBV6-1 and J usage is TRBJ2-7; D might be TRBD2 (5 bases). This CDR3 is 15 amino acids long. V shed 1 base and J shed 2 bases, with 12 bases lying between them. Germline V gene sequence: CDR1 MNHNS, CDR2 SASEGT. The CDR3 region has the DNA TGTGCCAGCAGTGAAGGGGAAGTAGCGACCTACGAGCAGTACTTC. Protein product: CASSEGEVATYEQYF.

The chain couples TRBV11-3 to TRBJ2-3, with no clear D. The CDR3 extends over 12 amino acids. The germline V and J ends were trimmed by 5 bases and 8 bases, with 11 bases remaining between them. CDR1 and CDR2 from the germline V gene are SGHNT and YENEEA. CDR3 sequence reads: CASSLSGGTQYF. The CDR3 nucleotides are TGTGCCAGCAGCCTCTCCGGCGGTACGCAGTATTTT.

The chain is built from TRBV7-9 and TRBJ1-3; D not resolved. Trimming left V 5 bases short and J 4 bases short, with 12 bases between. CDR3 size: 14 residues. Germline V gene lookup returns CDR1 SEHNR and CDR2 FQNEAQ (reference sequence). CDR3 sequence reads: CASSRALRGNTIYF. The CDR3 region has the DNA TGTGCCAGCAGCAGGGCTCTTCGGGGAAACACCATATATTTT.

The genes are TRBV5-1 and TRBJ2-7, with 9 positions matching TRBD1. The germline CDR1 and CDR2 sequences are SGHRS and YFSETQ. The CDR3 totals 14 residues. The trim removed 4 bases at V and 7 bases at J, leaving 9 bases unmatched. The CDR3: CASSDRDRASEQYF. CDR3 bases: TGCGCCAGCAGCGACCGGGACAGGGCGAGTGAGCAGTACTTC.